The T cell receptor (beta chain) under discussion was sequenced for a study of blood T cell repertoires in COVID-19. For the study at large: Samples came from the United States, Italy and Spain, spanning acute and convalescent COVID-19. From T cells, B-cell-depleted T cells, or PBMCs came the material, which was cDNA or gDNA.

Original methodology: Amplifying reference gene primers gave estimates of nucleated cell counts. TCRdb's table, derived via immunoSEQ multiplex PCR, lists solely in-frame clones and lacks some. Clone size and V and J calls were adopted from that table, with D and trimming inferred from the DNA. The sample has some 240,000 clones, 85% to 90% seen once. V lost 4 bases to trimming and J lost 2 bases, with 17 bases between them. The germline CDR1 and CDR2 sequences are SGHNT and YYREEE (reference sequence). This CDR3 region has 16 residues. The chain recombines TRBV5-4 with TRBJ2-3, with D maybe TRBD2 (6 bases). Sequencing was performed on peripheral blood. The clonotype originates from a woman aged 40-49 years who had recovered from COVID-19. The chain's CDR3 is CASSPNPGLNTDTQYF. The CDR3 DNA sequence: TGTGCCAGCAGCCCTAACCCGGGACTTAACACAGATACGCAGTATTTT.